Each of the 29 T cell receptor beta chains below was sequenced from the same sample in a study of blood T cells in healthy people across ages. A second about 7 to 12 cycle PCR used barcoded and J-beta primers. TCRdb re-called the 5' RACE reads with MiXCR, one entry per CDR3 protein. The sample contains about 1.7 million distinct CDR3 sequences, under 30% of which appear only once. The sequencing input was blood. These receptors all stem from a woman aged 25 to 39 in good health.

In its sample, this clonotype was seen a few times. The gene calls are TRBV28 and TRBJ1-2, with 7 bases lining up with TRBD1. The V and J ends lost 5 bases and 0 bases, in that order; junction bases with no gene match: 6. The V gene's germline CDR1 is MDHEN and CDR2 SYDVKM. The CDR3 sequence is 15 residues long. This chain's CDR3 is CASSTTGTANYGYTF. CDR3 in DNA: TGTGCCAGCAGTACCACCGGGACAGCTAACTATGGCTACACCTTC.

Only a few counts were recorded for this clonotype. The genes are TRBV5-1 and TRBJ1-4; 11 nucleotides match TRBD1. This CDR3 is 15 amino acids long. Trimming cost V 8 bases and J 7 bases; bases outside gene matches: 10. Germline loops: CDR1 SGHRS, CDR2 YFSETQ. CDR3 sequence: CASHQAGTGGEKLFF. CDR3 sequence (DNA): TGCGCCAGTCATCAAGCCGGGACAGGGGGTGAAAAACTGTTTTTT. The variable domain in full, with the rest retrieved from reference TRBV5-1 and TRBJ1-4, is KAGVTQTPRYLIKTRGQQVTLSCSPISGHRSVSWYQQTPGQGLQFLFEYFSETQRNKGNFPGRFSGRQFSNSRSEMNVSTLELGDSALYLCASHQAGTGGEKLFFGSGTQLSVL.

This clonotype was counted only a few times. CDR3 DNA sequence: TGCGCCAGCAGCTCTTCTAGCGGGGGGGCTCAAGAGACCCAGTACTTC. Translated, it gives CASSSSSGGAQETQYF. This chain connects TRBV5-1 to TRBJ2-5, with TRBD2 matching 12 bases. Per germline, CDR1 SGHRS and CDR2 YFSETQ. There are 16 residues in the CDR3. V was clipped by 3 bases and J by 2 bases; unmatched bases: 5.

This clonotype was counted ten times or more. This chain links TRBV7-9 with TRBJ2-5, with TRBD2 matching over 10 bases. The V segment lost 5 bases and the J segment 4 bases; nucleotides outside the gene matches: 16. The CDR3 has 18 residues. Germline CDR1 SEHNR, CDR2 FQNEAQ (reference sequence). The CDR3 bases are TGTGCCAGCAGCCGCCGATTAGGGACTAGCGTCCCAGGAGAGACCCAGTACTTC. Amino acids: CASSRRLGTSVPGETQYF.

This chain joins TRBV10-3 and TRBJ2-7, with D perhaps matching TRBD2 (6 bases). Germline V gene data show CDR1 as ENHRY and CDR2 as SYGVKD. Trimming took 3 bases from V and 2 from J, leaving 17 bases between them. The CDR3 is made up of 16 amino acids. The CDR3 loop reads CAISEPPRLVPYEQYF. The CDR3 bases are TGTGCCATCAGTGAACCTCCTCGACTAGTTCCCTACGAGCAGTACTTC.

This chain links TRBV4-1 with TRBJ2-1; D not certain. This CDR3 has 16 residues. The germline CDR1 and CDR2 sequences are MGHRA and YSYEKL. The ends were cut back, 3 bases at V and 9 bases at J, with 21 bases in the middle. The CDR3 loop is CASSQMNLPAFGEQFF. DNA for the CDR3: TGCGCCAGCAGCCAGATGAACCTCCCCGCATTCGGTGAGCAGTTCTTC.

The table lists this clonotype with a few counts. The J gene is TRBJ2-4, the V gene TRBV11-2, with 7 positions matching TRBD1. The length of the CDR3 is 19 residues. J was trimmed by 1 base and V by 4 bases; bases with no gene match: 16. Germline V gene data show CDR1 as SGHAT and CDR2 as FQNNGV. CDR3 sequence reads: CASSSYKQGRASAKNIQYF. The CDR3, as DNA: TGTGCCAGCAGCTCCTACAAACAGGGGCGGGCGTCGGCCAAAAACATTCAGTACTTC.

To note about this clonotype: This may come from a read error, since a much larger clone is one base off. V usage is TRBV20-1 and J usage is TRBJ2-5, with 13 bases identical to TRBD2. The CDR3 consists of 17 residues. CDR1 is DFQATT and CDR2 is SNEGSKA in the germline V gene (reference sequence). The V segment lost 3 bases and the J segment 5 bases; nucleotides outside the gene matches: 12. The CDR3, as DNA: TGCAGTGCTAGTGATAAACTAGCGGGGGGGTTGTTGGAGACCCAGTACTTC. Amino acids: CSASDKLAGGLLETQYF.

The CDR3 region is CASSSPTSGSWETQYF. CDR3 nucleotides: TGTGCCAGCAGTTCCCCCACTAGCGGGAGTTGGGAGACCCAGTACTTC. The chain joins TRBV6-2 or TRBV6-3 to TRBJ2-5, with TRBD2 matching 11 bases. This CDR3 region has 16 residues. With 4 bases clipped from V and 5 bases from J, the junction kept 9 bases outside the gene matches. Germline V gives CDR1 MNHEY, CDR2 SVGEGT.

V usage is TRBV3-1 and J usage is TRBJ2-7; D not certain. In germline, CDR1 is LGHDT, CDR2 YNNKEL (reference sequence). Trimming removed 0 bases at V and 2 bases at J, with 8 bases between. This CDR3 comprises 14 residues. This CDR3 is CASSQEPVTYEQYF. CDR3 DNA sequence: TGTGCCAGCAGCCAAGAGCCAGTGACCTACGAGCAGTACTTC.

This clonotype has ten or more counts. The chain uses TRBV29-1 and TRBJ1-2; the D is unclear. The germline V gene has CDR1 SQVTM and CDR2 ANQGSEA. CDR3 length: 10 residues. V was clipped by 4 bases and J by 7 bases, with 7 bases between them. Here the CDR3 DNA reads TGCAGCGTTGTTTCCAGTGGCTACACCTTC. Amino acids: CSVVSSGYTF.

V gene TRBV2 combines with J gene TRBJ2-5, with a tentative D call TRBD2 (7 bases). The germline V gene encodes CDR1 SNHLY and CDR2 FYNNEI. The CDR3 loop spans 15 amino acids. The germline V and J ends were trimmed by 5 bases and 1 base, with 14 bases remaining between them. CDR3 region: CASSWGGGRQETQYF. As DNA, the CDR3 is TGTGCCAGCAGTTGGGGCGGGGGCCGCCAAGAGACCCAGTACTTC. Full variable domain (remainder filled in from reference TRBV2 and TRBJ2-5): EPEVTQTPSHQVTQMGQEVILRCVPISNHLYFYWYRQILGQKVEFLVSFYNNEISEKSEIFDDQFSVERPDGSNFTLKIRSTKLEDSAMYFCASSWGGGRQETQYFGPGTRLLVL.

This clonotype was counted between two and nine times. The genes are TRBV25-1 and TRBJ2-3; D may be TRBD2 (5 bases). This CDR3 spans 15 amino acids. The germline CDR1 and CDR2 sequences are MGHDK and SYGVNS. V lost 7 bases, J lost 4 bases, and 18 bases lay in between. CDR3 amino acids: CASTPFSSAADTQYF. Here the CDR3 DNA reads TGTGCCAGCACCCCGTTCTCGTCAGCGGCAGATACGCAGTATTTT.

This chain uses TRBV6-2 or TRBV6-3 with TRBJ2-3; D is unresolved. Germline V gene data show CDR1 as MNHEY and CDR2 as SVGEGT. This CDR3 has 13 residues. Trimming removed 7 bases from V and 7 bases from J, with 15 bases in between. CDR3: CASTWALDYTQYF. CDR3 nucleotides: TGTGCCAGCACTTGGGCTCTGGATTATACGCAGTATTTT.

The genes are TRBV20-1 and TRBJ1-2, with D uncertain. CDR3 length: 16 residues. V lost 6 bases and J lost 2, with 22 bases in between. CDR1 is DFQATT and CDR2 is SNEGSKA in the germline V gene (reference sequence). CDR3 region: CSAVGSNILRNYGYTF. The CDR3 coding sequence is TGCAGTGCCGTCGGTTCTAATATTCTACGGAACTATGGCTACACCTTC.

This clonotype appeared many times. The chain combines TRBV28 with TRBJ2-7; D remains unclear. The V and J ends lost 2 bases and 0 bases respectively, with 8 bases between them. The CDR3 runs 14 residues. Germline-derived CDR1 and CDR2 are MDHEN and SYDVKM. This CDR3 is CASSLGVPSYEQYF. The CDR3 bases are TGTGCCAGCAGTTTAGGGGTCCCCTCCTACGAGCAGTACTTC.

This clonotype has more than one count but fewer than ten. The rearrangement links TRBV12-3 or TRBV12-4 to TRBJ2-7; 7 bases map to TRBD2. The CDR3 is made up of 14 amino acids. Trimming removed 1 base from V and 5 bases from J; junction bases left unmatched: 5. The CDR3 DNA follows: TGTGCCAGCAGTTTAGGGGGGGGGAGTGACGAGCAGTACTTC. Amino acids: CASSLGGGSDEQYF.

The sample holds many counts of this clonotype. Being one base from a much bigger clone, this may be a read error. The V and J genes are TRBV29-1 and TRBJ2-3; D possibly matches TRBD1 or TRBD2 (5 bases each). Germline loops: CDR1 SQVTM, CDR2 ANQGSEA. This CDR3 spans 13 amino acids. V was pared by 6 bases and J by 6 bases, with 16 bases between. The CDR3 protein is CSVGPSGGDTQYF. The CDR3 coding sequence is TGCAGCGTGGGACCCTCCGGCGGGGATACGCAGTATTTT.

This clonotype came up a few times. The V call is TRBV5-1, the J call TRBJ1-2, with D possibly being TRBD1 (5 bases). Per germline, CDR1 SGHRS and CDR2 YFSETQ. V gave up 0 bases and J gave up 3 bases, with 15 bases separating them. This CDR3 has 16 amino acids. CDR3 in amino acids: CASSLDVRELDYGYTF. The CDR3 region has the DNA TGCGCCAGCAGCTTGGACGTCAGGGAGTTAGACTATGGCTACACCTTC.

This clonotype was seen a handful of times. This chain uses TRBV28 with TRBJ2-5; TRBD1 is a possible D gene (5 bases). Deletions cut 3 bases from V and 9 bases from J, with 14 bases between. This CDR3 is 13 amino acids long. Germline CDR1 is MDHEN and CDR2 is SYDVKM. CDR3 nucleotide sequence: TGTGCCAGCAGTTTTCCGACCGCCAGGGCCCAGTACTTC. The encoded protein is CASSFPTARAQYF. Using reference TRBV28 and TRBJ2-5 for the parts outside the CDR3, the full variable domain is DVKVTQSSRYLVKRTGEKVFLECVQDMDHENMFWYRQDPGLGLRLIYFSYDVKMKEKGDIPEGYSVSREKKERFSLILESASTNQTSMYLCASSFPTARAQYFGPGTRLLVL.

This clonotype was detected a few times. The chain employs TRBV7-2 and TRBJ2-1, with 9 positions matching TRBD2. CDR3 size: 19 residues. V was clipped by 3 bases and J by 5 bases; unmatched bases: 17. CDR1 is SGHTA and CDR2 is FQGNSA in the germline V gene. CDR3 sequence reads: CASSFNPGGSGGTDNEQFF. Here the CDR3 DNA reads TGTGCCAGCAGCTTCAACCCCGGCGGCAGCGGGGGGACCGACAATGAGCAGTTCTTC.

Ten or more counts support this clonotype. This chain joins TRBV6-4 and TRBJ2-3, with 10 bases lining up with TRBD2. V trimming: 4 bases; J trimming: 0 bases; junction bases outside the gene matches: 1. The CDR3 has 15 residues. Germline CDR1 is MRHNA and CDR2 is SNTAGT. In DNA form, the CDR3 reads TGTGCCAGCAGTGCGACTAGCGGGAGCACAGATACGCAGTATTTT. Amino acid sequence: CASSATSGSTDTQYF.

A note on this clonotype: The junction and the germline gene differ at one end; a read error may be behind it. The J gene is TRBJ2-7, the V gene TRBV6-6; D gene ambiguous. The CDR3 covers 14 residues. Germline V CDR1 and CDR2: MNHNY, SVGAGI (reference sequence). The chain's CDR3 is CASSHSGPRNEQYF. CDR3 sequence (DNA): TGTGCCAGCAGTCACTCGGGCCCGCGGAACGAGCAGTACTTC.

The gene calls are TRBV5-5 and TRBJ2-7; TRBD2 matches 13 bases. This CDR3 has 16 residues. The junction had 4 bases not matched to a gene; V was cut back by 4 bases and J by 0 bases. CDR1 and CDR2 (germline): SGHKS, YYEKEE (reference sequence). CDR3 sequence (DNA): TGTGCCAGCAGCGTGGGACTAGCGGGACCCTCCTACGAGCAGTACTTC. Its protein is CASSVGLAGPSYEQYF. The variable domain in full, completed from reference TRBV5-5 and TRBJ2-7, reads DAGVTQSPTHLIKTRGQQVTLRCSPISGHKSVSWYQQVLGQGPQFIFQYYEKEERGRGNFPDRFSARQFPNYSSELNVNALLLGDSALYLCASSVGLAGPSYEQYFGPGTRLTVT.

This clonotype was detected only a few times. V usage is TRBV20-1 and J usage is TRBJ2-1; a weak D match, TRBD1 (6 bases). This CDR3 comprises 15 residues. The ends were cut back, 6 bases at V and 0 bases at J, with 15 bases in the middle. CDR1 is DFQATT, CDR2 SNEGSKA, per germline (reference sequence). CDR3 region: CSAPNRESSYNEQFF. In DNA form, the CDR3 reads TGCAGTGCACCGAACAGGGAAAGCTCCTACAATGAGCAGTTCTTC.

The CDR3 reads CSAPTGTDYYEQYF. CDR3 bases: TGCAGTGCTCCTACCGGGACTGATTATTACGAGCAGTACTTC. V usage is TRBV20-1 and J usage is TRBJ2-5; tentative D call: TRBD2 (6 bases). The last part of the DNA fits TRBJ2-7 better; the J call may be wrong. Germline assignment: CDR1 DFQATT and CDR2 SNEGSKA (reference sequence). The CDR3 runs to 14 residues.

A note on this clonotype: Since a much larger clone is just one base distant, this may be a read error. The chain recombines TRBV6-5 with TRBJ2-1, with 8 positions matching TRBD2. From germline, CDR1 is MNHEY and CDR2 SVGAGI. The CDR3 contains 15 residues. The CDR3 DNA is TGTGCCAGCGGTTACTCGACAGCGGGAGAAACTGAGCAGTTCTTC. As protein: CASGYSTAGETEQFF.

This sequence joins TRBV20-1 and TRBJ1-4; 7 nucleotides agree with TRBD1. V lost 2 bases, J lost 6 bases, and 6 bases stayed unmatched. The germline V gene has CDR1 DFQATT and CDR2 SNEGSKA (reference sequence). The CDR3 spans 14 residues. CDR3 region: CSARKQGVDEKLFF. The CDR3 bases are TGCAGTGCTAGAAAGCAGGGGGTTGATGAAAAACTGTTTTTT.

The chain couples TRBV27 to TRBJ2-3; 10 bases line up with TRBD2. Per germline, CDR1 MNHEY and CDR2 SMNVEV (reference sequence). CDR3 length: 17 residues. Unmatched junction bases numbered 7, after V lost 4 bases and J lost 0 bases. This CDR3 is CASSSELGLASTDTQYF. CDR3 nucleotides: TGTGCCAGCAGTTCCGAGCTGGGACTAGCGAGCACAGATACGCAGTATTTT.